A selection of T cell receptor beta chains follows, all from one sample in a study of T cells in Graves' hyperthyroidism and ophthalmopathy. TCRdb fed the multiplex PCR reads into MiXCR, producing one record per CDR3 protein. The data contain over 500,000 distinct CDR3 sequences, approximately 48% of them singletons. Material for sequencing was peripheral blood or thyroid tissue (not recorded which). The origin of the receptors is an adult woman with Graves' disease, either hyperthyroidism or ophthalmopathy (not recorded which). Both conserved end residues are trimmed from each CDR3. The order of the fields is J gene, V gene, CDR3 protein.

J: TRBJ2-6
V: TRBV7-3
CDR3: ASSLGGNVLT

J: TRBJ2-7
V: TRBV7-9
CDR3: ASSQPGTTYEQY

J: TRBJ1-4
V: TRBV19
CDR3: ASSETGAEKLF

J: TRBJ1-2
V: TRBV2
CDR3: ASRETGSANYGYT

J: TRBJ1-5
V: TRBV20-1
CDR3: SASGRGLETQH

J: TRBJ2-6
V: TRBV12-3/TRBV12-4
CDR3: ASSLGRTTMEANVLT

J: TRBJ1-6
V: TRBV20-1
CDR3: SARDLTDSPLH

J: TRBJ1-4
V: TRBV7-2
CDR3: ASSLDTTNEKLF

J: TRBJ2-6
V: TRBV7-9
CDR3: ASSPLTPRGAGANVLT

J: TRBJ2-1
V: TRBV7-2
CDR3: ASSLTESLGEHF

J: TRBJ1-5
V: TRBV7-3
CDR3: ASSLETGGGQPQH

J: TRBJ2-5
V: TRBV20-1
CDR3: SAHTGPGETQY

J: TRBJ2-7
V: TRBV4-2
CDR3: ASSPSLAGATYEQY

J: TRBJ1-3
V: TRBV14
CDR3: ASSIRTVGNTIY

J: TRBJ1-2
V: TRBV29-1
CDR3: SVDLLRPPNYGYT

J: TRBJ1-2
V: TRBV7-9
CDR3: ASSRTKTAAKYGYT

J: TRBJ2-7
V: TRBV7-1
CDR3: ASSSLAGRTAEEQY

J: TRBJ2-2
V: TRBV4-2
CDR3: ASSSQTGTYELF

J: TRBJ1-6
V: TRBV15
CDR3: ATSSRFGTGASPLH

J: TRBJ1-5
V: TRBV24-1
CDR3: ATSAGGSNQPQH

J: TRBJ2-5
V: TRBV7-2
CDR3: ASSLVVLVSQETQY

J: TRBJ2-7
V: TRBV2
CDR3: ASRVGPSSYEQY

J: TRBJ2-7
V: TRBV7-9
CDR3: ASSWGSGFYEQY

J: TRBJ1-6
V: TRBV12-3/TRBV12-4
CDR3: ASSMGQGVNSPLH

J: TRBJ2-5
V: TRBV19
CDR3: ASSSGRGQETQY

J: TRBJ2-1
V: TRBV7-9
CDR3: ASPSGRADEQF

J: TRBJ2-7
V: TRBV7-2
CDR3: ASSSRWDFPEQY

J: TRBJ1-1
V: TRBV7-8
CDR3: ASSLGPLGQGGAF

J: TRBJ1-5
V: TRBV29-1
CDR3: SVVEGTSNQPQH

J: TRBJ1-1
V: TRBV10-3
CDR3: AISDRVGSTEAF

J: TRBJ2-2
V: TRBV2
CDR3: ASSVGIGRGRDTGELF

J: TRBJ2-7
V: TRBV7-9
CDR3: ASSPGRLEQY

J: TRBJ1-1
V: TRBV4-1
CDR3: ASSQERGLDTEAF

J: TRBJ1-1
V: TRBV25-1
CDR3: ASSAEAGTTEAF

J: TRBJ1-3
V: TRBV5-1
CDR3: ASSLDRLSAGNTIY

J: TRBJ2-7
V: TRBV7-9
CDR3: ASSTRTSGYEQY

J: TRBJ2-1
V: TRBV7-3
CDR3: ASSSGTSGGAEQF

J: TRBJ2-3
V: TRBV5-1
CDR3: ASSLGTRAGLTDTQY

J: TRBJ2-7
V: TRBV24-1
CDR3: ATPGAHEQY

J: TRBJ2-7
V: TRBV7-2
CDR3: ASSSSTVASPYEQY

J: TRBJ1-2
V: TRBV7-9
CDR3: ASSLDIHDYGYT

J: TRBJ2-5
V: TRBV7-6
CDR3: ASSQGTGTQY

J: TRBJ2-5
V: TRBV29-1
CDR3: SVVGTAKETQY

J: TRBJ2-3
V: TRBV12-3/TRBV12-4
CDR3: ASGDGTDTQY

J: TRBJ1-5
V: TRBV19
CDR3: ASTYHGGNQPQH

J: TRBJ1-1
V: TRBV25-1
CDR3: ASSPRREGTEAF

J: TRBJ2-3
V: TRBV6-1
CDR3: ASQTGDSTDTQY

J: TRBJ1-5
V: TRBV6-2/TRBV6-3
CDR3: ASLRHGPNQPQH

J: TRBJ1-6
V: TRBV5-1
CDR3: ASSLVGERLNSPLH

J: TRBJ1-1
V: TRBV7-2
CDR3: ASSPRTEVTEAF

J: TRBJ2-7
V: TRBV13
CDR3: ASSLMGLAGGQY

J: TRBJ2-3
V: TRBV20-1
CDR3: SARTSTTDTQY

J: TRBJ2-7
V: TRBV5-1
CDR3: ASSLGGGVVQYEQY